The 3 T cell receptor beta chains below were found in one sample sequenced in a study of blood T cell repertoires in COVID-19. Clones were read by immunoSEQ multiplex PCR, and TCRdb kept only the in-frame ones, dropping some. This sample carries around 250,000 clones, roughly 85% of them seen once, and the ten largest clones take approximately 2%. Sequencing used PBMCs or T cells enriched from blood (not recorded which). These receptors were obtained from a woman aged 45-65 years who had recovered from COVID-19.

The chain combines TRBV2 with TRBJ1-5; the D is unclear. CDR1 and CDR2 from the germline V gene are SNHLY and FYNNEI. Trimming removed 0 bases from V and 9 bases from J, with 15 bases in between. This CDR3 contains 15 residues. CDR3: CASSEASGMGGPQHF. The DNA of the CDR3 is TGTGCCAGCAGTGAAGCATCCGGGATGGGTGGGCCCCAGCATTTT.

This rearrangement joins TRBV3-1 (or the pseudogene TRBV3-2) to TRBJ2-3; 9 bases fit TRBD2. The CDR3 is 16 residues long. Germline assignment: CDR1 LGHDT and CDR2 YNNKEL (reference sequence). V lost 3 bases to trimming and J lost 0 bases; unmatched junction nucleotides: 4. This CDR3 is CASSQRGGSSTDTQYF. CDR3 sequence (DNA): TGTGCCAGCAGCCAGCGGGGGGGGTCTAGCACAGATACGCAGTATTTT.

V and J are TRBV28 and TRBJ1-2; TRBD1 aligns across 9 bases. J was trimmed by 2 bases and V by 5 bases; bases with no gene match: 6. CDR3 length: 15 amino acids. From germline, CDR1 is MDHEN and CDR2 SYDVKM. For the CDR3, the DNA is TGTGCCAGCAGTCAACCGGGACAGGGAAACTATGGCTACACCTTC. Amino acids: CASSQPGQGNYGYTF.